This T cell receptor (beta chain) was captured by sequencing in a study of type 1 regulatory T cells. In its sample, this clonotype was seen many times. Its antigen is not known. TCRdb redid the calling of the reads with MiXCR, one entry per CDR3 protein. The sample yields about 5,800 distinct CDR3 sequences, under 35% seen once. The V end was cut by 1 base, the J end by 0 bases, with 9 bases between. The CDR3 length is 15 residues. Germline V CDR1 and CDR2: KGHSH, LQKENI. The chain uses TRBV18 and TRBJ1-1; possible D gene TRBD1, 5 bases. The clonotype originates from a human donor in good health. The sample consisted of cultured T cells, either the whole culture or a sorted T cell fraction (not recorded which). The sample's subset: Tr1-enriched cell product generated in vitro against host alloantigens. CDR3 residues: CASSPQGPMNTEAFF. DNA of the CDR3: TGTGCCAGCTCACCACAGGGACCCATGAACACTGAAGCTTTCTTT.